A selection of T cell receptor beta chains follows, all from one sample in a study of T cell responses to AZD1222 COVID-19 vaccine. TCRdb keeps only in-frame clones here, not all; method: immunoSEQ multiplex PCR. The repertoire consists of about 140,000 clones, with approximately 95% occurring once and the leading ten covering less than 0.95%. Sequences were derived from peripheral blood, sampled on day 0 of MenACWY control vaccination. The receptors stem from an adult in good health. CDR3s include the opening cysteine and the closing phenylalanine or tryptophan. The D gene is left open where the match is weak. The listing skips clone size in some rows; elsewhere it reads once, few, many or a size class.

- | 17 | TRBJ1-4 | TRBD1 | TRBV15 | CATRADRARTTNEKLFF | TGTGCCACCAGAGCGGACAGGGCCCGAACAACTAATGAAAAACTGTTTTTT
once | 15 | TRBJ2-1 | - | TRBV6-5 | CASRLRDQSYNEQFF | TGTGCCAGCAGACTAAGAGACCAATCCTACAATGAGCAGTTCTTC
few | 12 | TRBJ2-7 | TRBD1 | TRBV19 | CATRGPTYEQYF | TGTGCCACTAGGGGGCCTACCTACGAGCAGTACTTC
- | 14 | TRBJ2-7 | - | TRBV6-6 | CASSSQGAGYEQYF | TGTGCCAGCAGTTCCCAAGGGGCCGGCTACGAGCAGTACTTC
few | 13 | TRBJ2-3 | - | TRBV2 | CASSVHPPDTQYF | TGTGCCAGCAGTGTACACCCGCCAGATACGCAGTATTTT
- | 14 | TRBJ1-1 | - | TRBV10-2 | CASSESGTVAEAFF | TGCGCCAGCAGTGAGTCGGGAACGGTCGCCGAAGCTTTCTTT
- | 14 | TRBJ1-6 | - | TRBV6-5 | CASSFHPGLSPLHF | TGTGCCAGCAGTTTCCACCCGGGGCTTTCACCCCTCCACTTT
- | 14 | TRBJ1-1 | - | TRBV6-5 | CASMVGRMNTEAFF | TGTGCCAGCATGGTCGGACGGATGAACACTGAAGCTTTCTTT
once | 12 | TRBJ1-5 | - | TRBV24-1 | CATSPSNQPQHF | TGTGCCACCAGTCCAAGCAATCAGCCCCAGCATTTT
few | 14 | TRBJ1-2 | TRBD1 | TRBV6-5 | CASRTGTAGGGYTF | TGTGCCAGCAGGACCGGGACAGCTGGTGGTGGCTACACCTTC
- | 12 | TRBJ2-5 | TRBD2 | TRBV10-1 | CASTSGGATQYF | TGCGCCAGCACTAGCGGGGGCGCAACCCAGTACTTC
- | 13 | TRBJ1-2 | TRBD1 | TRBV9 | CASSSPGGTGYTF | TGTGCCAGCAGCTCCCCAGGGGGCACTGGCTACACCTTC
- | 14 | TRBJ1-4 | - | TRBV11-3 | CASNTGVFREKLFF | TGTGCCAGCAATACGGGAGTGTTTCGTGAAAAACTGTTTTTT
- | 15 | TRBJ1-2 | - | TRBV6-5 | CASSYGEPGLYGYTF | TGTGCCAGCAGTTACGGGGAGCCAGGACTTTATGGCTACACCTTC
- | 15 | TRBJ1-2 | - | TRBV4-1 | CASSQPTDPYYGYTF | TGCGCCAGCAGCCAACCGACAGACCCATACTATGGCTACACCTTC
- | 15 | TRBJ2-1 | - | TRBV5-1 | CASSSDPGPYNEQFF | TGCGCCAGCAGCTCCGACCCGGGACCCTACAATGAGCAGTTCTTC
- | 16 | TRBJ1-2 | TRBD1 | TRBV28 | CASSLTNPSTGDGYTF | TGTGCCAGCAGTTTAACCAACCCCTCGACAGGGGATGGCTACACCTTC
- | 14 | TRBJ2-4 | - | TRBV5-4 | CASSSELAKNIQYF | TGTGCCAGCAGCTCGGAATTAGCCAAAAACATTCAGTACTTC
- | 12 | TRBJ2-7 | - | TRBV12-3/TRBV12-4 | CASRTGSGEQYF | TGTGCCAGCAGAACCGGAAGTGGCGAGCAGTACTTC
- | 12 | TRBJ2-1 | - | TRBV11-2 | CASSLGPNEQFF | TGTGCCAGCAGCTTAGGGCCCAATGAGCAGTTCTTC
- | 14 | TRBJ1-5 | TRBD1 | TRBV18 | CASSPGQGRQPQHF | TGTGCCAGCTCACCCGGACAGGGGAGGCAGCCCCAGCATTTT
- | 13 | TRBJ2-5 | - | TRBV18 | CASSPSPQETQYF | TGTGCCAGCTCACCATCACCCCAAGAGACCCAGTACTTC
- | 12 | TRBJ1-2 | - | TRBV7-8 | CASSQVEGHGTF | TGTGCCAGCAGCCAGGTGGAGGGGCACGGAACCTTC
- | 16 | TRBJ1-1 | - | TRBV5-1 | CASSLALRGMNTEAFF | TGCGCCAGCAGCTTGGCATTAAGGGGCATGAACACTGAAGCTTTCTTT
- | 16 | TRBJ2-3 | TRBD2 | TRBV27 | CASSSTSGRGTDTQYF | TGTGCCAGCAGTTCGACTAGCGGGAGGGGCACAGATACGCAGTATTTT
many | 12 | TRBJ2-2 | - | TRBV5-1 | CASSLDVGELFF | TGCGCCAGCAGCTTGGACGTTGGGGAGCTGTTTTTT
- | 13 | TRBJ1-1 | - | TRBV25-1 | CASSADMNTEAFF | TGTGCCAGCAGCGCGGATATGAACACTGAAGCTTTCTTT
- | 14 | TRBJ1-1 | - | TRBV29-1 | CSALTGQTNTEAFF | TGCAGCGCCCTGACTGGCCAAACGAACACTGAAGCTTTCTTT
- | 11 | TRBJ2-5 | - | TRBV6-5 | CASRDLSTQYF | TGTGCCAGCAGGGACCTGTCGACCCAGTACTTC
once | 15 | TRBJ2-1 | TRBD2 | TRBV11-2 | CASSRAGLAGDEQFF | TGTGCCAGCAGCCGGGCGGGACTAGCGGGAGACGAGCAGTTCTTC
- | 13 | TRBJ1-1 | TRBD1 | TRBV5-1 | CASSFNGDREAFF | TGCGCCAGCAGCTTTAACGGGGACAGGGAAGCTTTCTTT
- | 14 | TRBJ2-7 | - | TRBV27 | CASSLGVPPLEQYF | TGTGCCAGCAGTTTAGGGGTACCTCCCCTCGAGCAGTACTTC
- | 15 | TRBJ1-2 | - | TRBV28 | CASSFFLVPAKGYTF | TGTGCCAGCAGTTTTTTTCTTGTTCCCGCGAAGGGCTACACCTTC
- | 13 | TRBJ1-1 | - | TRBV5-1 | CASSPEVGRGAFF | TGCGCCAGCAGCCCGGAGGTGGGGAGGGGAGCTTTCTTT
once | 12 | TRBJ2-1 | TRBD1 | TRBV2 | CASSETGGEQFF | TGTGCCAGCAGTGAAACAGGGGGCGAGCAGTTCTTC
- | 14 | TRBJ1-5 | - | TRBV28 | CASSFLDVNQPQHF | TGTGCCAGCAGTTTTCTCGACGTCAATCAGCCCCAGCATTTT
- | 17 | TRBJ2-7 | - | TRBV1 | CTSSQINGTGGPYEQYF | TGCACCAGCAGCCAAATTAACGGGACAGGCGGACCTTACGAGCAGTACTTC
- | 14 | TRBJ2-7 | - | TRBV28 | CASSFGGTADEQYF | TGTGCCAGCAGTTTCGGCGGGACGGCGGACGAGCAGTACTTC
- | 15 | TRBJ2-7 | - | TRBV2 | CASSDQGLGVGEQYF | TGTGCCAGCAGTGACCAGGGACTGGGGGTGGGGGAGCAGTACTTC
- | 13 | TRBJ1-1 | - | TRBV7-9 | CASSSNRGTEAFF | TGTGCCAGCAGCTCAAACCGGGGTACTGAAGCTTTCTTT
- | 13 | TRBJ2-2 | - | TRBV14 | CASSRGNTGELFF | TGTGCCAGCAGCAGGGGGAACACCGGGGAGCTGTTTTTT
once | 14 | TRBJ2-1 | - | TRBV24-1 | CATRTNGRLDEQFF | TGTGCCACCAGGACGAATGGAAGGTTAGATGAGCAGTTCTTC